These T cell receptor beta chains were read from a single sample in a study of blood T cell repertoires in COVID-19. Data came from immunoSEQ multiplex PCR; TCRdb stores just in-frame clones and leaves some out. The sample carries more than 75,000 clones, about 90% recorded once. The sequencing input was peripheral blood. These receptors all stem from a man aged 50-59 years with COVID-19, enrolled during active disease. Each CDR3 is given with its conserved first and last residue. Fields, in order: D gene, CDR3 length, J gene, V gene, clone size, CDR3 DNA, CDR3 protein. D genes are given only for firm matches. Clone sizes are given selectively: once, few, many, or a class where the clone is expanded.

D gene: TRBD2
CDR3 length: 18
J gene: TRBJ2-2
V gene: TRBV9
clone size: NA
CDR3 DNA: TGTGCCAGCAGCGTAAGGGGTAGCGGGGGGACGAACACCGGGGAGCTGTTTTTT
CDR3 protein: CASSVRGSGGTNTGELFF

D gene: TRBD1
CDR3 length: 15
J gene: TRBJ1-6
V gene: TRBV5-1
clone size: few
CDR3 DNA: TGCGCCAGCAGTGGGGGAGCGACAGGGGGTTCACCCCTCCACTTT
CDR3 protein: CASSGGATGGSPLHF

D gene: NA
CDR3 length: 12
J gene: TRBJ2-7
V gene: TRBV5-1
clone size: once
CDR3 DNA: TGCGCCAGCAGCCTGGACAGAACTCAGCAGTACTTC
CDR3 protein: CASSLDRTQQYF

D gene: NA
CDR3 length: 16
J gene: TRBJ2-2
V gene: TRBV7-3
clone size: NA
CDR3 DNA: TGTGCCAGCAGCTTATTCGGGACACAAAACACCGGGGAGCTGTTTTTT
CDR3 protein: CASSLFGTQNTGELFF

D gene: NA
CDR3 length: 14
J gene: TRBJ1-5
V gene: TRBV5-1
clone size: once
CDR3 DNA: TGCGCCAGCAGCTTAGGCGGGGAGGGTCAGCCCCAGCATTTT
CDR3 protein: CASSLGGEGQPQHF

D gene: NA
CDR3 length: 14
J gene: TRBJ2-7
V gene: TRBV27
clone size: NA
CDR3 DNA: TGTGCCAGCAGTTTAATCGACTATCTGGGGGAGCAGTACTTC
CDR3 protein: CASSLIDYLGEQYF

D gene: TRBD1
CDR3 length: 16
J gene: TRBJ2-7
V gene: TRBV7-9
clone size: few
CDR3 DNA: TGTGCCAGCAGCTTATGGGCGGGACAGGGTATCCTCGAGCAGTACTTC
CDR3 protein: CASSLWAGQGILEQYF

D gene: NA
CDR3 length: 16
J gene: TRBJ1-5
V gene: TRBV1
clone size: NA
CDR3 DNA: TGCACCAGCAGCCAAGATAGACAGGGAGGCAATCAGCCCCAGCATTTT
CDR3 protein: CTSSQDRQGGNQPQHF

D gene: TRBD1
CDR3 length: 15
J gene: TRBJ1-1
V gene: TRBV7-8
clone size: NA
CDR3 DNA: TGTGCCAGCAGCCCGTTGGACAGGGGAAACACTGAAGCTTTCTTT
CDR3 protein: CASSPLDRGNTEAFF

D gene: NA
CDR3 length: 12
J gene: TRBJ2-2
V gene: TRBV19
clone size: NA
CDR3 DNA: TGTGCCAGTAGTAGGGCTGCCGGGGAGCTGTTTTTT
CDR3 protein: CASSRAAGELFF

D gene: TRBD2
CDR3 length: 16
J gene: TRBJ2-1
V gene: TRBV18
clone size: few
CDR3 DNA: TGTGCCAGCTCACCTCTTGCCCGAGCGGGACTGGATGAGCAGTTCTTC
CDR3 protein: CASSPLARAGLDEQFF

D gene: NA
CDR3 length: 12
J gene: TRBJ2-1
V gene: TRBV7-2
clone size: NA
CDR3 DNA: TGTGCCAGCCGGGGACTCGGGGATGAGCAGTTCTTC
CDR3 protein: CASRGLGDEQFF

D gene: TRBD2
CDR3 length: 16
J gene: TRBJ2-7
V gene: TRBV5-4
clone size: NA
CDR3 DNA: TGTGCCAGCAGCCCAGCAGCCGGGACTAGGGTTTACGAGCAGTACTTC
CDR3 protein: CASSPAAGTRVYEQYF

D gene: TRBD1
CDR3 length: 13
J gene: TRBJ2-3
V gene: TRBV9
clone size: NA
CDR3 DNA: TGTGCCAGTACAGGGGTAAGCACAGATACGCAGTATTTT
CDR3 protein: CASTGVSTDTQYF

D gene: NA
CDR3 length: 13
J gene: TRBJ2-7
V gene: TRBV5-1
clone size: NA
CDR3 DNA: TGCGCCAGCAGCTTGGAATCTTACTACGAGCAGTACTTC
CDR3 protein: CASSLESYYEQYF

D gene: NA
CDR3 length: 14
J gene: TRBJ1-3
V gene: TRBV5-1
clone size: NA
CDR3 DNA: TGCGCCAGCAGCGAAGGGGGAGCGGGAAACACCATATATTTT
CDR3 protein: CASSEGGAGNTIYF

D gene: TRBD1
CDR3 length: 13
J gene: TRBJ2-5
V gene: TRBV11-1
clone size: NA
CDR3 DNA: TGTGCCAGCAGATACGAGGGGGCGAAGACCCAGTACTTC
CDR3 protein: CASRYEGAKTQYF

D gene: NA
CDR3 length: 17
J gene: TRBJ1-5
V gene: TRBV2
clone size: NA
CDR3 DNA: TGTGCCAGCAGCCATCCGGCCGAAATCAGGGGCAATCAGCCCCAGCATTTT
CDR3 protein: CASSHPAEIRGNQPQHF

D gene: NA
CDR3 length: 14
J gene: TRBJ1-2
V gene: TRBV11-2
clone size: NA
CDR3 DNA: TGTGCCAGCAGCTTAGTCGTTACAACGTCTGGCTACACCTTC
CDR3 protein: CASSLVVTTSGYTF

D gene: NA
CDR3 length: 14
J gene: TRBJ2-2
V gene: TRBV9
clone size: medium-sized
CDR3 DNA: TGTGCCAGCAGCACCGGACACAACACCGGGGAGCTGTTTTTT
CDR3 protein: CASSTGHNTGELFF

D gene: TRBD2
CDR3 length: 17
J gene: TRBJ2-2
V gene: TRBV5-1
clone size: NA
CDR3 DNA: TGCGCCAGCAGCTTGGGGACTAGCGGGGGCCCCACCGGGGAGCTGTTTTTT
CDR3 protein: CASSLGTSGGPTGELFF

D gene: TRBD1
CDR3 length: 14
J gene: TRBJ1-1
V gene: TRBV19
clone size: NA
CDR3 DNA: TGTGCCAGTAGTATTAGGGGGCGCGGGACTGAAGCTTTCTTT
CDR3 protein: CASSIRGRGTEAFF

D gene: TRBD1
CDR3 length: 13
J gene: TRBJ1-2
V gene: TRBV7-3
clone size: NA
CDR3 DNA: TGTGCCAGCAGCGGACAGGGTGGGAGTGGCTACACCTTC
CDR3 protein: CASSGQGGSGYTF

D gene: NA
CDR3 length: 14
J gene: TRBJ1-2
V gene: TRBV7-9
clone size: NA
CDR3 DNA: TGTGCCAGCAGCCAAATAAGCGGGGTTGAAGGCTACACCTTC
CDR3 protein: CASSQISGVEGYTF

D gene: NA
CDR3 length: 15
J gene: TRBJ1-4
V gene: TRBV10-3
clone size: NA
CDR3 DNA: TGTGCCATCAGTGAGGGGGCGAGACTTGGTGAAAAACTGTTTTTT
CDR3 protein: CAISEGARLGEKLFF

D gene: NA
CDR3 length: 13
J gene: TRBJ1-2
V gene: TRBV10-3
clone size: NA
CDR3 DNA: TGTGCCATCAGTGAAAGGGGCTTGAGAGGCTACACCTTC
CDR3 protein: CAISERGLRGYTF

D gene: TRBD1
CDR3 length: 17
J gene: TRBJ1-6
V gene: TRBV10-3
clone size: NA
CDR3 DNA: TGTGCCATCAGTGATCGTGACAGGGAGGTCTTAAGCTCACCCCTCCACTTT
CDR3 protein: CAISDRDREVLSSPLHF

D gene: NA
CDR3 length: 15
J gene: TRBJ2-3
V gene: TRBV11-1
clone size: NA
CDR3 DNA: TGTGCCAGCAGCTCGCAAAACAGAAACACAGATACGCAGTATTTT
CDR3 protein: CASSSQNRNTDTQYF

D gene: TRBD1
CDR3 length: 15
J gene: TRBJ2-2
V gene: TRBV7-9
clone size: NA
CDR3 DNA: TGTGCCAGCAGCAAAGACAGGGGAAACACCGGGGAGCTGTTTTTT
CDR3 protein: CASSKDRGNTGELFF

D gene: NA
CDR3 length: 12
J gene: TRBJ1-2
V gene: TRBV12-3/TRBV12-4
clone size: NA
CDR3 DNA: TGTGCCAGCAGAACTCAGGGTGGAGGCTACACCTTC
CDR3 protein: CASRTQGGGYTF

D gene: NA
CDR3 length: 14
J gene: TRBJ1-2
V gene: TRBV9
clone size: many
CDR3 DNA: TGTGCCAGCAGCTCACCCCGGGGGGGGAATGGCTACACCTTC
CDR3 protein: CASSSPRGGNGYTF

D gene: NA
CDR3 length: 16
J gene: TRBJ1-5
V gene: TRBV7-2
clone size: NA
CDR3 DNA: TGTGCCAGCAGCCACCCAGGGGTCCTGGGCAATCAGCCCCAGCATTTT
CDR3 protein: CASSHPGVLGNQPQHF

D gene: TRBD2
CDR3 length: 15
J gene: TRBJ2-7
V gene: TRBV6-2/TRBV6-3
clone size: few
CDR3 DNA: TGTGCCAGCAGCCCGGGGGAGGGTTACTCCTACGAGCAGTACTTC
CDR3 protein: CASSPGEGYSYEQYF

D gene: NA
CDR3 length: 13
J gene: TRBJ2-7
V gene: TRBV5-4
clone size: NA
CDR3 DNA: TGTGCCAGCAACGACATGGACAGCTACGAGCAGTACTTC
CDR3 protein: CASNDMDSYEQYF

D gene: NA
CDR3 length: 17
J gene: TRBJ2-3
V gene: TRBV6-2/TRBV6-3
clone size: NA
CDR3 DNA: TGTGCCAGCAGTTACTCCCTCGGGGTTGGATGGGCAGATACGCAGTATTTT
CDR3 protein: CASSYSLGVGWADTQYF

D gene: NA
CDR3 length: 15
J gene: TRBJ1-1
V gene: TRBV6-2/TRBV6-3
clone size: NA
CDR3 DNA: TGTGCCAGCAGTTCCTGGACAGTCATGAACACTGAAGCTTTCTTT
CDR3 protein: CASSSWTVMNTEAFF

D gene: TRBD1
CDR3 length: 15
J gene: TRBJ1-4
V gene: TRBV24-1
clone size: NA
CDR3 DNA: TGTGCCACCAGTGATGGACAGGGGGCTAATGAAAAACTGTTTTTT
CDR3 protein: CATSDGQGANEKLFF

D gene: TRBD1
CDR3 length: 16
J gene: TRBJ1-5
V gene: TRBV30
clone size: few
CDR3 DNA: TGTGCCTGGAGTGCGCCTTACAGGGGTAGCAATCAGCCCCAGCATTTT
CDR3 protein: CAWSAPYRGSNQPQHF

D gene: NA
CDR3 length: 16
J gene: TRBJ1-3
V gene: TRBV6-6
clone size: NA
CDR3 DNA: TGTGCCAGCAGTTACTATAACCAGGACTCTGGAAACACCATATATTTT
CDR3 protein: CASSYYNQDSGNTIYF

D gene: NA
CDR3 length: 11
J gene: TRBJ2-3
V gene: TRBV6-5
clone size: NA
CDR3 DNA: TGTGCCAGCAGTCACACAGATACGCAGTATTTT
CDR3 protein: CASSHTDTQYF

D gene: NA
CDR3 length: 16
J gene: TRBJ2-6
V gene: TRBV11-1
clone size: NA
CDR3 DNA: TGTGCCAGCAGCACGTACAGCTCCTCTGGGGCCAACGTCCTGACTTTC
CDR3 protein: CASSTYSSSGANVLTF

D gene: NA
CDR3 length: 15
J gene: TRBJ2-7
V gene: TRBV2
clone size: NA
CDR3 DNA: TGTGCCAGCAGTGAACAGGCTAGCAGGACCTACGAGCAGTACTTC
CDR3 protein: CASSEQASRTYEQYF

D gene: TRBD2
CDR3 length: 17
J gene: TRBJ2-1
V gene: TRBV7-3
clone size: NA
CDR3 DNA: TGTGCCAGCAGCTTACTCCCTGCTAGCGGGGCTAACAATGAGCAGTTCTTC
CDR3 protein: CASSLLPASGANNEQFF

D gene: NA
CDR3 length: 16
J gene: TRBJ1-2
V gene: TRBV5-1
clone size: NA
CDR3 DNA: TGCGCCAGCAGCTTGGCCACGACACAGGAGGGGCATATCTACACCTTC
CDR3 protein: CASSLATTQEGHIYTF

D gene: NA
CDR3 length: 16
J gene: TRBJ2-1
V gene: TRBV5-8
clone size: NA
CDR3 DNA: TGTGCCAGCAGCTTGTCCCCGTACAGCCGATTGAATGAGCAGTTCTTC
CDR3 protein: CASSLSPYSRLNEQFF

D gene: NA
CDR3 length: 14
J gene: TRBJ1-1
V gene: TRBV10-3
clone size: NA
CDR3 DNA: TGTGCCATCAGTGAGAGACAGTTCCAGGTCGCAACTTTCTTT
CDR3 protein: CAISERQFQVATFF

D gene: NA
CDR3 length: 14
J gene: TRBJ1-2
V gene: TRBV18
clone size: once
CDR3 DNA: TGTGCCAGCTCACCTAAGGGGGAACTCTATGGCTACACCTTC
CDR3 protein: CASSPKGELYGYTF

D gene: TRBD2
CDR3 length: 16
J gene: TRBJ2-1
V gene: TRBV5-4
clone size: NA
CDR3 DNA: TGTGCCAGCAGCACTGGGACTAGCGGGAATTACAATGAGCAGTTCTTC
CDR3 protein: CASSTGTSGNYNEQFF

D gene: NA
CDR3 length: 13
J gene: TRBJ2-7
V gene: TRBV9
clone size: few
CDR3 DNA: TGTGCCAGCAGCGTAGGCGCAGGAGGCGAGCAGTACTTC
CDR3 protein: CASSVGAGGEQYF

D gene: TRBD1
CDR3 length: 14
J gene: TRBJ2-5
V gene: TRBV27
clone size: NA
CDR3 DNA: TGTGCCAGCCGGGACAGGGTTTTTGGAGAGACCCAGTACTTC
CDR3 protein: CASRDRVFGETQYF

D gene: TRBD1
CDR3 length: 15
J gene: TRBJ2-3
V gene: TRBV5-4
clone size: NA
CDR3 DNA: TGTGCCAGCAGACGCGGACAGGGGGCTGCAGATACGCAGTATTTT
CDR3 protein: CASRRGQGAADTQYF

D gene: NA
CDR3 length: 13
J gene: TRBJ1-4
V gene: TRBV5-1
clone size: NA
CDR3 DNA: TGCGCCAGCAGCAAAACATGGAGAGAAAAACTGTTTTTT
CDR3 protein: CASSKTWREKLFF

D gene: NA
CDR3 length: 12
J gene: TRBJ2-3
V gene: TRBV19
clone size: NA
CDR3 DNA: TGTGCCAGTAGTCCATACGGGGGTACGCAGTATTTT
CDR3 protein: CASSPYGGTQYF

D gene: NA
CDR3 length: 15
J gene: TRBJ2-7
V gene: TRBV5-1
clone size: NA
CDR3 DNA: TGCGCCAGCAGCGGGGAGGGGGGCATTCGCTACGAGCAGTACTTC
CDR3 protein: CASSGEGGIRYEQYF

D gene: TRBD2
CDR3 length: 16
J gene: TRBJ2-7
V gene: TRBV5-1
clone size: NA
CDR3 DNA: TGCGCCAGCAGCTCAGGGACTAGCGGACCCACCGACGAGCAGTACTTC
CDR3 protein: CASSSGTSGPTDEQYF

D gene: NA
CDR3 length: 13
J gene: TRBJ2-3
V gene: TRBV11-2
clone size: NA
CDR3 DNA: TGTGCCAGCAGCACATACTCCGGGGATACGCAGTATTTT
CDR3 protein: CASSTYSGDTQYF

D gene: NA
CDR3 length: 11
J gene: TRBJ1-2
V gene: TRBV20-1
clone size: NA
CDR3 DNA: TGCAGTGGGTGGGGGGTCTATGGCTACACCTTC
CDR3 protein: CSGWGVYGYTF

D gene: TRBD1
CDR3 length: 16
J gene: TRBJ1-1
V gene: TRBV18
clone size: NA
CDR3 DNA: TGTGCCAGCTCACCTGGACAGGGGGCGAGTGGCACTGAAGCTTTCTTT
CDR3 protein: CASSPGQGASGTEAFF

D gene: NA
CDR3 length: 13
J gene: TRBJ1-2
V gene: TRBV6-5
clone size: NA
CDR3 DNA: TGTGCCAGCAGTTATCTCCCGGGGAGAGGCTACACCTTC
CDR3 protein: CASSYLPGRGYTF

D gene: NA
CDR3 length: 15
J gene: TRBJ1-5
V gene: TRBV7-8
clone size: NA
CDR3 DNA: TGTGCCAGCAGCTTAGCACTAAATAGCAATCAGCCCCAGCATTTT
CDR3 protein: CASSLALNSNQPQHF